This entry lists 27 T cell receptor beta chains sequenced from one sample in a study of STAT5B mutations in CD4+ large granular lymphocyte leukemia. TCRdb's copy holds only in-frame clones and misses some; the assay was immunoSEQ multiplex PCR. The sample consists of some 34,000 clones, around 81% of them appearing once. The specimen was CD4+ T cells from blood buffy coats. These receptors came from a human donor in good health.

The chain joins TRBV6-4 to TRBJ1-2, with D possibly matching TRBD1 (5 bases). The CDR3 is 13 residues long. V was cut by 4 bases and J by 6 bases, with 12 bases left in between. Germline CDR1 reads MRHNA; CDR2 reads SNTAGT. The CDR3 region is CASSARGRDGYTF. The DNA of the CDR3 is TGTGCCAGCAGTGCTCGGGGGAGGGATGGCTACACCTTC.

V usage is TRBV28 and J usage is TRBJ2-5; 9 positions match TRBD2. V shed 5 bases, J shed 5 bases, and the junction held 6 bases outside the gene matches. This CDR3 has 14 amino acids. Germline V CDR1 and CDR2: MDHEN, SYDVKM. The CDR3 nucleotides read TGTGCCAGCAGTGTCTCTAGCGGGACGGAGACCCAGTACTTC. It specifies CASSVSSGTETQYF.

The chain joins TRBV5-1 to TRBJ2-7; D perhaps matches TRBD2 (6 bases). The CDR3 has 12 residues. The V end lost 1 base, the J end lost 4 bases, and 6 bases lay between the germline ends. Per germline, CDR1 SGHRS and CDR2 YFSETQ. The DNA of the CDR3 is TGCGCCAGCAGCTTGCGGGGGTACGAGCAGTACTTC. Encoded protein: CASSLRGYEQYF.

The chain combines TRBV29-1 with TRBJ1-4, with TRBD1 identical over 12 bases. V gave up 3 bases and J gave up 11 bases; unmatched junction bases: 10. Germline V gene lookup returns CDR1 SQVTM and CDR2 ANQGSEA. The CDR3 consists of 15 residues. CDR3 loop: CSVDYGGTGGGKLFF. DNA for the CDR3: TGCAGCGTTGACTACGGGGGGACAGGGGGCGGCAAACTGTTTTTT.

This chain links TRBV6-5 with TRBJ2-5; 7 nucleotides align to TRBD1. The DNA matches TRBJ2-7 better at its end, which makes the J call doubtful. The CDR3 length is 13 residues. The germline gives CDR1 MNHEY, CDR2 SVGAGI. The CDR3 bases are TGTGCCAGCAGTCGGGACAGTATTTACGAGCAGTACTTC. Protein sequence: CASSRDSIYEQYF.

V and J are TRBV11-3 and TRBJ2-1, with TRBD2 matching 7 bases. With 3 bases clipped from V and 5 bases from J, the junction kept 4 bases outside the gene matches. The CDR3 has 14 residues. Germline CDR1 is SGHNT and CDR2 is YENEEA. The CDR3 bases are TGTGCCAGCAGCTTGGCTAGCGGTAACAATGAGCAGTTCTTC. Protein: CASSLASGNNEQFF.

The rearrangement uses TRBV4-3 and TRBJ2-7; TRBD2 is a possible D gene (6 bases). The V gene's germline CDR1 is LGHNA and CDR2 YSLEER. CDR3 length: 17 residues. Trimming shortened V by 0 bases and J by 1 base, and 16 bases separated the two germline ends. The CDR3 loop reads CASSQDVSAGLSYEQYF. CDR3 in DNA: TGCGCCAGCAGCCAAGATGTTTCGGCAGGACTATCCTACGAGCAGTACTTC.

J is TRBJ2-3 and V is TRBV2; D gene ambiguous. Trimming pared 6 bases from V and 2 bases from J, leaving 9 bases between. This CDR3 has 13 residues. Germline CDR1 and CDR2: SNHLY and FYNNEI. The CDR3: CASSYPFTDTQYF. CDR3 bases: TGTGCCAGCAGCTACCCCTTCACAGATACGCAGTATTTT.

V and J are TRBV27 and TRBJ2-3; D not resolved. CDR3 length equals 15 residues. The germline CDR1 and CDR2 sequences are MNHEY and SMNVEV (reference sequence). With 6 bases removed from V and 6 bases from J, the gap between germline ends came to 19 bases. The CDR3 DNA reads TGTGCCAGCAGCCCCCTGGTGGGCACCGGGGATACGCAGTATTTT. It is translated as CASSPLVGTGDTQYF.

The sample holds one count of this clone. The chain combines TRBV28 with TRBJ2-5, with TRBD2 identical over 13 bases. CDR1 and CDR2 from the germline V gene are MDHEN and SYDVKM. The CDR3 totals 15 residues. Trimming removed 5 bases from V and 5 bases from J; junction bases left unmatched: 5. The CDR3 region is CASSRTSGSMETQYF. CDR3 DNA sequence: TGTGCCAGCAGTCGGACTAGCGGGAGCATGGAGACCCAGTACTTC.

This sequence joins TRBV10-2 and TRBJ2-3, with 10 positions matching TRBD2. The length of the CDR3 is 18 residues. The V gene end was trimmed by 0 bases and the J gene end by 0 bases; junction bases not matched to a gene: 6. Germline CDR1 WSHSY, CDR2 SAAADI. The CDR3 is CASSESTSGSTSTDTQYF. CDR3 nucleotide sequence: TGCGCCAGCAGTGAGTCGACTAGCGGGTCTACTAGCACAGATACGCAGTATTTT.

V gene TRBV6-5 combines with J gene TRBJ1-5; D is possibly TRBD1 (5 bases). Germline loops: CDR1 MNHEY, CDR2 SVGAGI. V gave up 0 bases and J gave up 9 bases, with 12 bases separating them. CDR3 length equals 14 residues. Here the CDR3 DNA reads TGTGCCAGCAGTTACTCATCAGGGTTAGGGCCCCAGCATTTT. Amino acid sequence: CASSYSSGLGPQHF.

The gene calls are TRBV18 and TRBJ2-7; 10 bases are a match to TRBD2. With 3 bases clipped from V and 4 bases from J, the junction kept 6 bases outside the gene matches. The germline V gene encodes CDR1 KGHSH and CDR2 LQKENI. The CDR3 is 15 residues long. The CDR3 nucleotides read TGTGCCAGCTCACCGACGACTAGCGGGTCTTACGAGCAGTACTTC. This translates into CASSPTTSGSYEQYF.

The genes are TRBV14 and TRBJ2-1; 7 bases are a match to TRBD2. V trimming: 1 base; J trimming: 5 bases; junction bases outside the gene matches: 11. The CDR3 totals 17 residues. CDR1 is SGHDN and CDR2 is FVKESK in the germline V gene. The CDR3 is CASSQGWTRLNHNEQFF. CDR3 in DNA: TGTGCCAGCAGCCAAGGCTGGACTAGGCTAAATCACAATGAGCAGTTCTTC.

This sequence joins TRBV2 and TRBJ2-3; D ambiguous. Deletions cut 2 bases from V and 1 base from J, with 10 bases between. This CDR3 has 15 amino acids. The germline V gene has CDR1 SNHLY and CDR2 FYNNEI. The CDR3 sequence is CASSERGPRTDTQYF. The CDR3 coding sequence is TGTGCCAGCAGTGAACGAGGTCCGCGCACAGATACGCAGTATTTT.

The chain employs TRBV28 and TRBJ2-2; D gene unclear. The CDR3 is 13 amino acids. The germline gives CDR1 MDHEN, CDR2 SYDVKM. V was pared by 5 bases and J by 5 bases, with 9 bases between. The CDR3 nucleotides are TGTGCCAGCAGTCCGATGAATACCGGGGAGCTGTTTTTT. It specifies CASSPMNTGELFF.

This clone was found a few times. Written as DNA, the CDR3 is TGTGCCAGCAGCTTAGTTGTTGCGTCCCAGTACTTC. Translation: CASSLVVASQYF. The genes are TRBV7-2 and TRBJ2-7; D not certain. The V end lost 1 base, the J end lost 10 bases, and 11 bases lay between the germline ends. Per germline, CDR1 SGHTA and CDR2 FQGNSA. CDR3 length equals 12 residues.

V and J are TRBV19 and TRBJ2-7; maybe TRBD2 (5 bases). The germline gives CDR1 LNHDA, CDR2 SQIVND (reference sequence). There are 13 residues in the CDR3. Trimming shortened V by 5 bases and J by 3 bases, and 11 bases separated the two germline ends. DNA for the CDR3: TGTGCCAGTAGTGGACTGCTTCACTACGAGCAGTACTTC. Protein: CASSGLLHYEQYF.

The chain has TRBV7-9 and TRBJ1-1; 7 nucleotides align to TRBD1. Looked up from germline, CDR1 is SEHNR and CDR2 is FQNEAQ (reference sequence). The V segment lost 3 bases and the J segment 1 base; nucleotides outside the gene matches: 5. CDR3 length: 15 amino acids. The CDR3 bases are TGTGCCAGCAGCTTCAGGGGGGGACAGAACACTGAAGCTTTCTTT. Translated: CASSFRGGQNTEAFF.

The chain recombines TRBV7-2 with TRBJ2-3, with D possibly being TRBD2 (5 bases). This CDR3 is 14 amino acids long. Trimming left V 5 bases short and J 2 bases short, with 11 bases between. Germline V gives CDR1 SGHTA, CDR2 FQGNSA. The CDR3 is CASSARRTTDTQYF. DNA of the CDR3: TGTGCCAGCAGCGCGCGGAGGACCACAGATACGCAGTATTTT.

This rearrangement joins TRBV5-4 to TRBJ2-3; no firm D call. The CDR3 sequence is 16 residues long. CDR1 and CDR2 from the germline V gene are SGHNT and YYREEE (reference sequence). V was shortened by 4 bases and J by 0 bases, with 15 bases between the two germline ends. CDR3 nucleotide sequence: TGTGCCAGCAGCGTGAGGCGATCCTCTAGCACAGATACGCAGTATTTT. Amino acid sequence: CASSVRRSSSTDTQYF.

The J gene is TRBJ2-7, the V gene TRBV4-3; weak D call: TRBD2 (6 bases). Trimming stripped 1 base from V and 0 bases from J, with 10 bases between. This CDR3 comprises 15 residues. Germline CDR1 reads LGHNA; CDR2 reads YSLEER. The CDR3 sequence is CASSQGSGPSYEQYF. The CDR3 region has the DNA TGCGCCAGCAGCCAAGGAAGCGGGCCCTCCTACGAGCAGTACTTC.

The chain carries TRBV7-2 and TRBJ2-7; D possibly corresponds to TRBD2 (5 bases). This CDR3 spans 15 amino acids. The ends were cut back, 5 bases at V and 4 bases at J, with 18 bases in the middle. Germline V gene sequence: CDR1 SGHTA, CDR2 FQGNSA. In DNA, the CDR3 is TGTGCCAGCAGCCGACGGAGCGGCTCGCCATACGAGCAGTACTTC. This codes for CASSRRSGSPYEQYF.

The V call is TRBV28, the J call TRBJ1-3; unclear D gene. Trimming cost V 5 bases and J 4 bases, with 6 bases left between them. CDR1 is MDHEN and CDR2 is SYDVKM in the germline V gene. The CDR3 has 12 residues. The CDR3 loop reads CASSPQGNTIYF. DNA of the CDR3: TGTGCCAGCAGTCCACAGGGAAACACCATATATTTT.

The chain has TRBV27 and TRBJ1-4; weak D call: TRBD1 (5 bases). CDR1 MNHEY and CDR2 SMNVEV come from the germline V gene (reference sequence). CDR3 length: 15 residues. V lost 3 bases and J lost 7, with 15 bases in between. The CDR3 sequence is CASSFRRGASEKLFF. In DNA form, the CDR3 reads TGTGCCAGCAGTTTCCGGCGAGGGGCGAGTGAAAAACTGTTTTTT.

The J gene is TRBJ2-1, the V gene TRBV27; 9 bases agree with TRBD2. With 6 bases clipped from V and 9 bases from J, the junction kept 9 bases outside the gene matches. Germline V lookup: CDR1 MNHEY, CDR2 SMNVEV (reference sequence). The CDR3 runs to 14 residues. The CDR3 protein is CASRIAGERGEQFF. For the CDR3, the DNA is TGTGCCAGCAGAATAGCGGGAGAGAGGGGTGAGCAGTTCTTC.

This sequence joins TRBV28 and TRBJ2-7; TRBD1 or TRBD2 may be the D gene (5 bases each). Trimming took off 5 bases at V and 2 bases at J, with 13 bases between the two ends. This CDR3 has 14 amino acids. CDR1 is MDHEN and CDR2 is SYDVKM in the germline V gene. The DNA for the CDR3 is TGTGCCAGCAGTCTCGGGACGGAAGCCTACGAGCAGTACTTC. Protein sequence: CASSLGTEAYEQYF.